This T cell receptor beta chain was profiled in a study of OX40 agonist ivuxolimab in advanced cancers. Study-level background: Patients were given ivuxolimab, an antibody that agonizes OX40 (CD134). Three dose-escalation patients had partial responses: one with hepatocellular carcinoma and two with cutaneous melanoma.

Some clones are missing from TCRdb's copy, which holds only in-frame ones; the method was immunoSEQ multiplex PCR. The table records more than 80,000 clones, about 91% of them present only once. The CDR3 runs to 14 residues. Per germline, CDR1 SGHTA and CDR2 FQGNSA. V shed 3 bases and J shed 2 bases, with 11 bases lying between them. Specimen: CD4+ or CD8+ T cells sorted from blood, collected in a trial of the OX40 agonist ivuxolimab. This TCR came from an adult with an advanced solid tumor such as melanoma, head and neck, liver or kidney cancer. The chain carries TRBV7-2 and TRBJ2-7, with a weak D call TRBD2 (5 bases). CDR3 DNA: TGTGCCAGCAGCTTGGGTGGACTTACCTACGAGCAGTACTTC. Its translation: CASSLGGLTYEQYF. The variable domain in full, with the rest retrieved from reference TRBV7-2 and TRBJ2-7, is GAGVSQSPSNKVTEKGKDVELRCDPISGHTALYWYRQSLGQGLEFLIYFQGNSAPDKSGLPSDRFSAERTGGSVSTLTIQRTQQEDSAVYLCASSLGGLTYEQYFGPGTRLTVT.